Shown below are 13 T cell receptor beta chains from a single sample sequenced in a study of blood T cell repertoires in COVID-19. Produced via immunoSEQ multiplex PCR; TCRdb's table is partial and in-frame only. Among about 66,000 clones listed, around 93% were seen once. Sequenced input: peripheral blood. These receptors were obtained from a human donor in a cohort sampled during active COVID-19.

This clone is a singleton in its sample. The gene calls are TRBV15 and TRBJ1-1; unclear D gene. The germline V gene has CDR1 LNHNV and CDR2 YYDKDF (reference sequence). V was shortened by 0 bases and J by 5 bases, with 13 bases between the two germline ends. CDR3 length equals 15 residues. CDR3 in DNA: TGTGCCACCAGCAGAGATCGTGCCAGCGGGACTGAAGCTTTCTTT. It is translated as CATSRDRASGTEAFF.

This chain links TRBV4-3 with TRBJ1-1, with D tentatively TRBD1 (5 bases). The CDR3 contains 14 residues. The germline V gene encodes CDR1 LGHNA and CDR2 YSLEER. The germline V and J ends were trimmed by 0 bases and 8 bases, with 13 bases remaining between them. CDR3 sequence (DNA): TGCGCCAGCAGCCAAGATTCGGGGGAAATGGAAGCTTTCTTT. This sequence encodes CASSQDSGEMEAFF.

V and J are TRBV29-1 and TRBJ1-4; TRBD1 might be the D (5 bases). The V and J ends lost 6 bases and 4 bases respectively, with 12 bases between them. This CDR3 spans 13 amino acids. Germline V gene data show CDR1 as SQVTM and CDR2 as ANQGSEA. CDR3 DNA: TGCAGCGTAGCCCGACAGTTTAATGAAAAACTGTTTTTT. Translation: CSVARQFNEKLFF.

The chain links TRBV4-3 to TRBJ2-7; D remains ambiguous. Per the germline V gene, CDR1 is LGHNA and CDR2 is YSLEER. The CDR3 totals 13 residues. V was pared by 0 bases and J by 8 bases, with 11 bases between. The CDR3 region is CASSQDERLKQYF. The CDR3, as DNA: TGCGCCAGCAGCCAAGACGAACGGTTGAAGCAGTACTTC.

This clone was seen just once. This rearrangement joins TRBV29-1 to TRBJ1-1; 7 bases match TRBD1. Germline assignment: CDR1 SQVTM and CDR2 ANQGSEA. The CDR3 spans 13 residues. The junction had 11 bases not matched to a gene; V was cut back by 3 bases and J by 10 bases. This CDR3 is CSVDFQGDEGAFF. As DNA, the CDR3 is TGCAGCGTTGACTTTCAGGGGGATGAAGGAGCTTTCTTT.

The CDR3 coding sequence is TGCGCCAGCAGCCCTGGTCGGGGGACAGGGCTCTACGAGCAGTACTTC. This translates into CASSPGRGTGLYEQYF. This chain connects TRBV5-1 to TRBJ2-7, with TRBD1 matching over 9 bases. The CDR3 contains 16 residues. V dropped 4 bases and J dropped 3; count of bases not matched to a gene: 11. Per the germline V gene, CDR1 is SGHRS and CDR2 is YFSETQ.

The J gene is TRBJ2-6, the V gene TRBV11-2, with D tentatively TRBD1 (5 bases). The CDR3 contains 15 residues. Germline-derived CDR1 and CDR2 are SGHAT and FQNNGV. V dropped 5 bases and J dropped 2 bases, with 10 bases sitting between them. The CDR3 sequence: CASSLLGAGANVLTF. CDR3 bases: TGTGCCAGCAGCCTCCTAGGGGCTGGGGCCAACGTCCTGACTTTC. Drawing the rest from reference TRBV11-2 and TRBJ2-6, the complete variable domain is EAGVAQSPRYKIIEKRQSVAFWCNPISGHATLYWYQQILGQGPKLLIQFQNNGVVDDSQLPKDRFSAERLKGVDSTLKIQPAKLEDSAVYLCASSLLGAGANVLTFGAGSRLTVL.

The chain recombines TRBV4-1 with TRBJ1-1; tentative D call: TRBD1 (6 bases). Germline loops: CDR1 MGHRA, CDR2 YSYEKL. With 0 bases removed from V and 6 bases from J, the gap between germline ends came to 23 bases. The CDR3 extends over 18 amino acids. This chain's CDR3 is CASSQDRDTGGMYSEAFF. DNA for the CDR3: TGCGCCAGCAGCCAAGATCGGGACACGGGGGGCATGTATTCTGAAGCTTTCTTT.

This rearrangement joins TRBV3-1 (or the pseudogene TRBV3-2) to TRBJ1-6; D gene ambiguous. V was shortened by 1 base and J by 7 bases, with 5 bases between the two germline ends. This CDR3 has 13 amino acids. Germline CDR1 and CDR2: LGHDT and YNNKEL (reference sequence). The CDR3 reads CASSQVKNSPLHF. The DNA of the CDR3 is TGTGCCAGCAGCCAAGTAAAAAATTCACCCCTCCACTTT.

The chain couples TRBV30 to TRBJ2-1; D unresolved. The ends were cut back, 0 bases at V and 7 bases at J, with 7 bases in the middle. Germline assignment: CDR1 GTSNPN and CDR2 SVGIG (reference sequence). CDR3 length equals 12 residues. CDR3 sequence reads: CAWSVQRNEQFF. The CDR3 DNA reads TGTGCCTGGAGTGTACAGAGAAATGAGCAGTTCTTC.

This chain links TRBV2 with TRBJ1-1, with TRBD1 matching over 7 bases. CDR1 SNHLY and CDR2 FYNNEI come from the germline V gene. V lost 6 bases, J lost 3 bases, and 7 bases stayed unmatched. This CDR3 region has 14 residues. The CDR3 spells CASRTFTGDTEAFF. The CDR3 nucleotides read TGTGCCAGCAGGACCTTTACAGGGGACACTGAAGCTTTCTTT.

CDR3 nucleotide sequence: TGTGCCAGCAGCTCTCCGCCCGGGACAGCATCAGGTACGCAGTATTTT. Its protein product is CASSSPPGTASGTQYF. J is TRBJ2-3 and V is TRBV7-9; 7 bases match TRBD1. CDR3 size: 16 residues. V shed 4 bases, J shed 8 bases, and the junction held 15 bases outside the gene matches. Germline V gene lookup returns CDR1 SEHNR and CDR2 FQNEAQ (reference sequence).

The rearrangement links TRBV2 to TRBJ2-1; D not certain. V was pared by 6 bases and J by 1 base, with 10 bases between. Germline values: CDR1 SNHLY, CDR2 FYNNEI. The CDR3 consists of 14 residues. CDR3 DNA sequence: TGTGCCAGCAGGTTAGTTGTTTCCTACAATGAGCAGTTCTTC. It yields the protein CASRLVVSYNEQFF. Full variable domain (missing parts from reference TRBV2 and TRBJ2-1): EPEVTQTPSHQVTQMGQEVILRCVPISNHLYFYWYRQILGQKVEFLVSFYNNEISEKSEIFDDQFSVERPDGSNFTLKIRSTKLEDSAMYFCASRLVVSYNEQFFGPGTRLTVL.